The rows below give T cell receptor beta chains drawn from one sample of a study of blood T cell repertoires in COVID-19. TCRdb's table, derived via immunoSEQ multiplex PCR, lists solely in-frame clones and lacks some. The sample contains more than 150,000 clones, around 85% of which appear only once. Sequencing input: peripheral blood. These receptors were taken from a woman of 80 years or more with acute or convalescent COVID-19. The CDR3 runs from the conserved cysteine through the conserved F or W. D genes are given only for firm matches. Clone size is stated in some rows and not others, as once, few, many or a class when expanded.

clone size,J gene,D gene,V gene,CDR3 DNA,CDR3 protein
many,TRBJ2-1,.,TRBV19,TGTGCCAGCATTAAAGGGGGTTACAATGAGCAGTTCTTC,CASIKGGYNEQFF
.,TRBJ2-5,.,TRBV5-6,TGTGCCAGCAGTTCAGCAGGGAACCAAGAGACCCAGTACTTC,CASSSAGNQETQYF
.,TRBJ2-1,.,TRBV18,TGTGCCAGCTCACCATCCTTCCGGGACTCCGAAAACAATGAGCAGTTCTTC,CASSPSFRDSENNEQFF
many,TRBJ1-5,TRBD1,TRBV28,TGTGCCAGCCGAGACAGGGGATGGGTGGGCAATCAGCCCCAGCATTTT,CASRDRGWVGNQPQHF
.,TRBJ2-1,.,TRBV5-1,TGCGCCAGCAGCTTGGAGGGGGGGTGGCAGTTCTTC,CASSLEGGWQFF
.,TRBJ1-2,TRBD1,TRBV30,TGTGCCTGGAGTGGCCCCGGAGGGGGCAAGGGTGGCTACACCTTC,CAWSGPGGGKGGYTF
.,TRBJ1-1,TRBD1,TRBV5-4,TGTGCCAGCAGCTCGCAGGGGGCGAAGGGCACTGAAGCTTTCTTT,CASSSQGAKGTEAFF
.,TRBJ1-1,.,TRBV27,TGTGCCAGCAGTAGAGACCGGCCGGGGGCTGAAGCTTTCTTT,CASSRDRPGAEAFF
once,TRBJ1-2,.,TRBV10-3,TGTGCCATCAGATCAACCGGGGGAGACTATGGCTACACCTTC,CAIRSTGGDYGYTF
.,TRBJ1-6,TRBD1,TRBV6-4,TGTGCCAGCAGCCAGGGGGGCTCCTCCTATAATTCACCCCTCCACTTT,CASSQGGSSYNSPLHF
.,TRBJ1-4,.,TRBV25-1,TGTGCCAGCAGTGAATACCGGGACACAAATGAAAAACTGTTTTTT,CASSEYRDTNEKLFF
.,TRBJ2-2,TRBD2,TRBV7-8,TGTGCCAGCAGCCCAAGGATGGGGGGAGGACTAGCGGGAGTTGGGACCGGGGAGCTGTTTTTT,CASSPRMGGGLAGVGTGELFF
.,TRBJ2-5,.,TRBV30,TGTGCCTGGAGTCTAGAAGAGACCCAGTACTTC,CAWSLEETQYF
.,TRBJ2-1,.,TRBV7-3,TGTGCCAGCAGCTTAGACAGGAACAATGAGCAGTTCTTC,CASSLDRNNEQFF
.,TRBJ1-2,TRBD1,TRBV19,TGTGCCAGTACACAGGGGTTTGGCTACACCTTC,CASTQGFGYTF